Following are 6 T cell receptor beta chains from one sample sequenced in a study of OX40 agonist ivuxolimab in advanced cancers. Produced via immunoSEQ multiplex PCR; TCRdb's table is partial and in-frame only. Of 50,000 to 60,000 clones listed, less than 90% were seen once; the top ten hold 14% to 15%. Sequences were derived from CD4+ or CD8+ T cells sorted from blood, sampled in a trial of the OX40 agonist ivuxolimab. The receptor set was obtained from an adult with an advanced solid tumor such as melanoma, head and neck, liver or kidney cancer.

This clone occurred a few times. V is TRBV4-1 and J is TRBJ2-7; D possibly matches TRBD1 or TRBD2 (5 bases each). The CDR3 spans 16 residues. Germline loops: CDR1 MGHRA, CDR2 YSYEKL. Trimming left V 2 bases short and J 5 bases short, with 19 bases between. CDR3 sequence (DNA): TGCGCCAGCAGCCAATTACTGGACACTGCCGGGAACGAGCAGTACTTC. Its translation is CASSQLLDTAGNEQYF.

This chain uses TRBV7-9 with TRBJ2-2; D not certain. The germline gives CDR1 SEHNR, CDR2 FQNEAQ (reference sequence). V was pared by 8 bases and J by 1 base, with 14 bases between. The CDR3 length is 15 residues. CDR3 residues: CASRPTSLNTGELFF. The DNA of the CDR3 is TGTGCCAGCCGACCGACTTCATTGAACACCGGGGAGCTGTTTTTT.

The chain employs TRBV11-2 and TRBJ1-1; D may be TRBD1 (6 bases). The ends were cut back, 5 bases at V and 0 bases at J, with 10 bases in the middle. Germline V CDR1 and CDR2: SGHAT, FQNNGV. This CDR3 region has 14 residues. The CDR3, as DNA: TGTGCCAGCAGCCCAACAGGGCTGAACACTGAAGCTTTCTTT. As protein: CASSPTGLNTEAFF. Supplemented by reference TRBV11-2 and TRBJ1-1, the full variable domain reads EAGVAQSPRYKIIEKRQSVAFWCNPISGHATLYWYQQILGQGPKLLIQFQNNGVVDDSQLPKDRFSAERLKGVDSTLKIQPAKLEDSAVYLCASSPTGLNTEAFFGQGTRLTVV.

The chain couples TRBV7-9 to TRBJ1-5; TRBD1 matches 7 bases. V shed 4 bases, J shed 5 bases, and the junction held 8 bases outside the gene matches. From germline, CDR1 is SEHNR and CDR2 FQNEAQ (reference sequence). This CDR3 is 15 amino acids long. CDR3 DNA sequence: TGTGCCAGCAGCTCAGACAGGGAGGTCCATCAGCCCCAGCATTTT. Its protein product is CASSSDREVHQPQHF.

This clone has just one count. The chain links TRBV4-1 to TRBJ2-3; D tentatively fits TRBD1 or TRBD2 (5 bases each). The CDR3 extends over 16 amino acids. Germline lookup yields CDR1 MGHRA and CDR2 YSYEKL. Trimming removed 0 bases at V and 2 bases at J, with 12 bases between. CDR3 sequence (DNA): TGCGCCAGCAGCCAAGACCGGGACCGCACCACAGATACGCAGTATTTT. Translating it yields CASSQDRDRTTDTQYF.

This clone was detected only once. This CDR3 reads CASSQFGYEQYF. CDR3 bases: TGTGCCAGCAGCCAGTTTGGGTACGAGCAGTACTTC. The chain carries TRBV27 and TRBJ2-7; D is uncertain. Per germline, CDR1 MNHEY and CDR2 SMNVEV (reference sequence). V lost 6 bases, J lost 4 bases, and 10 bases lay in between. CDR3 length equals 12 residues.